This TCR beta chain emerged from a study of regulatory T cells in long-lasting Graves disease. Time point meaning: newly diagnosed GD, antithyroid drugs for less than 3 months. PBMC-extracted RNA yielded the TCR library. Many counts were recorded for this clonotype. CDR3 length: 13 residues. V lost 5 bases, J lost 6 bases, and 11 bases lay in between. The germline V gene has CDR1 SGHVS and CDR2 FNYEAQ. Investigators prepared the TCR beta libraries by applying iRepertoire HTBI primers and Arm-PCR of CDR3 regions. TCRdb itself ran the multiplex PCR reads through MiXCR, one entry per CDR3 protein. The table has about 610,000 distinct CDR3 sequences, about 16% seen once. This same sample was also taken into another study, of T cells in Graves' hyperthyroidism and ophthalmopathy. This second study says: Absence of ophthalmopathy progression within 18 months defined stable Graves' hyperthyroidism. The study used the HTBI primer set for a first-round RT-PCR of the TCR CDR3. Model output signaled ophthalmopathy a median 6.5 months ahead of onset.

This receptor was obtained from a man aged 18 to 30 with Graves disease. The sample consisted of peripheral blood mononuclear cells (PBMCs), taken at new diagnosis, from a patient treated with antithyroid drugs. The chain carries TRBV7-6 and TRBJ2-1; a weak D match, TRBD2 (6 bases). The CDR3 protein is CASSPGTGNEQFF. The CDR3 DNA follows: TGTGCCAGCAGCCCCGGGACTGGCAATGAGCAGTTCTTC.